These 21 T cell receptor beta chains were all obtained from the same sample, sequenced in a study of shared clonotypes between healthy human individuals. Clones were read by immunoSEQ multiplex PCR, and TCRdb kept only the in-frame ones, dropping some. Of 2 million to 3 million clones listed, roughly 93% are singletons. Sequenced material: naive CD4+ T cells from PBMCs. Specified subset: CD45RA+ positively selected. Receptors originate from a man aged 18 to 30 in good health. Some clones in this sample may be carry-over from other donors' samples.

A remark on this clone: Within the sample, other DNA sequences also encode this same CDR3. The CDR3 here is CASSLDYEQYF. The DNA of the CDR3 is TGTGCCAGCAGCCTTGACTACGAGCAGTACTTC. V is TRBV28 and J is TRBJ2-7, with no clear D. V lost 6 bases, J lost 3 bases, and 6 bases lay in between. CDR1 and CDR2 (germline): MDHEN, SYDVKM. The CDR3 is made up of 11 amino acids. The whole variable domain, remainder taken from reference TRBV28 and TRBJ2-7, is DVKVTQSSRYLVKRTGEKVFLECVQDMDHENMFWYRQDPGLGLRLIYFSYDVKMKEKGDIPEGYSVSREKKERFSLILESASTNQTSMYLCASSLDYEQYFGPGTRLTVT.

This clone was seen just once. J is TRBJ2-1 and V is TRBV6-1, with TRBD2 matching over 8 bases. The CDR3 totals 16 residues. From germline, CDR1 is MNHNS and CDR2 SASEGT. Germline trimming cut 2 bases from V and 5 bases from J; bases unmatched to any gene: 8. The CDR3 region has the DNA TGTGCCAGCAGTGAAACGGGAGCGGGGGCGAACAATGAGCAGTTCTTC. Translated, it gives CASSETGAGANNEQFF.

The chain recombines TRBV5-1 with TRBJ2-7, with 13 bases that match TRBD2. With V trimmed by 4 bases and J by 0 bases, 16 bases remained unmatched. Germline V lookup: CDR1 SGHRS, CDR2 YFSETQ. The CDR3 runs to 20 residues. CDR3: CASSRRASGTSGADSYEQYF. Here the CDR3 DNA reads TGCGCCAGCAGCCGAAGGGCCTCTGGGACTAGCGGGGCCGACTCCTACGAGCAGTACTTC.

J is TRBJ1-4 and V is TRBV7-2, with a tentative D call TRBD1 (6 bases). V was trimmed by 2 bases and J by 5 bases, leaving 9 bases between them. The germline gives CDR1 SGHTA, CDR2 FQGNSA. This CDR3 is 14 amino acids long. CDR3 coding DNA: TGTGCCAGCAGCTTAATCCAGGGGAATGAAAAACTGTTTTTT. Its protein is CASSLIQGNEKLFF.

The chain joins TRBV11-2 to TRBJ1-2, with D possibly matching TRBD1 (5 bases). Per the germline V gene, CDR1 is SGHAT and CDR2 is FQNNGV. This CDR3 has 16 residues. V was shortened by 0 bases and J by 4 bases, with 15 bases between the two germline ends. The CDR3 is CASSLDLYGGGYGYTF. CDR3 coding DNA: TGTGCCAGCAGCTTAGATCTGTACGGGGGGGGCTATGGCTACACCTTC.

This clone was observed once. The chain employs TRBV28 and TRBJ2-7; 9 nucleotides agree with TRBD1. The V segment lost 4 bases and the J segment 2 bases; nucleotides outside the gene matches: 9. CDR3 length equals 16 residues. The germline V gene has CDR1 MDHEN and CDR2 SYDVKM. The CDR3 reads CASSSRAGQGAYEQYF. For the CDR3, the DNA is TGTGCCAGCAGTTCCCGGGCGGGACAGGGCGCCTACGAGCAGTACTTC.

The V gene is TRBV6-6, the J gene TRBJ1-5; 8 bases line up with TRBD1. Trimming removed 4 bases from V and 3 bases from J; junction bases left unmatched: 5. Germline V gives CDR1 MNHNY, CDR2 SVGAGI (reference sequence). The CDR3 is made up of 15 amino acids. The DNA for the CDR3 is TGTGCCAGCAGTTCGAGGACAGGGAACAATCAGCCCCAGCATTTT. Translating gives CASSSRTGNNQPQHF.

The chain couples TRBV11-3 to TRBJ1-1; D gene ambiguous. This CDR3 spans 15 amino acids. The V gene lost 5 bases and the J gene lost 0 bases, with 13 bases spanning the gap. Germline V gene data show CDR1 as SGHNT and CDR2 as YENEEA. The CDR3 sequence is CASSHLRTVNTEAFF. The CDR3 nucleotides read TGTGCCAGCAGCCACCTCCGGACGGTGAACACTGAAGCTTTCTTT.

V is TRBV11-2 and J is TRBJ1-1, with TRBD1 matching over 11 bases. The V gene's germline CDR1 is SGHAT and CDR2 FQNNGV. J gave up 0 bases and V 1 base, and 7 bases lay outside the gene matches. The CDR3 is made up of 18 amino acids. The CDR3 loop reads CASSLAGTGGEVNTEAFF. The DNA of the CDR3 is TGTGCCAGCAGCTTAGCCGGGACAGGGGGGGAGGTGAACACTGAAGCTTTCTTT. Drawing the rest from reference TRBV11-2 and TRBJ1-1, the complete variable domain is EAGVAQSPRYKIIEKRQSVAFWCNPISGHATLYWYQQILGQGPKLLIQFQNNGVVDDSQLPKDRFSAERLKGVDSTLKIQPAKLEDSAVYLCASSLAGTGGEVNTEAFFGQGTRLTVV.

J is TRBJ2-1 and V is TRBV29-1; 7 bases line up with TRBD1. V was clipped by 6 bases and J by 1 base; unmatched bases: 9. Germline loops: CDR1 SQVTM, CDR2 ANQGSEA. The CDR3 has 15 residues. The CDR3, as DNA: TGCAGCGTCCGCGAGGGGGCGCGTTCCTACAATGAGCAGTTCTTC. This encodes CSVREGARSYNEQFF.

The CDR3 DNA sequence: TGTGCCAGCAGTCTTCAGGGGGCTGAAGGAAAACTGTTTTTT. Protein sequence: CASSLQGAEGKLFF. J is TRBJ1-4 and V is TRBV27, with TRBD1 matching over 8 bases. CDR1 and CDR2 (germline): MNHEY, SMNVEV (reference sequence). There are 14 residues in the CDR3. Unmatched junction bases numbered 9, after V lost 5 bases and J lost 10 bases.

The CDR3 sequence is CASSYDRSGTDTQYF. CDR3 sequence (DNA): TGTGCCAGCAGCTACGACAGGTCAGGGACAGATACGCAGTATTTT. The J gene is TRBJ2-3, the V gene TRBV7-2, with D perhaps TRBD1 (6 bases). There are 15 residues in the CDR3. Germline assignment: CDR1 SGHTA and CDR2 FQGNSA. Trimming removed 4 bases from V and 3 bases from J, with 14 bases in between. The full variable domain, completed using reference TRBV7-2 and TRBJ2-3, is GAGVSQSPSNKVTEKGKDVELRCDPISGHTALYWYRQSLGQGLEFLIYFQGNSAPDKSGLPSDRFSAERTGGSVSTLTIQRTQQEDSAVYLCASSYDRSGTDTQYFGPGTRLTVL.

The V call is TRBV6-5, the J call TRBJ1-4; 11 nucleotides line up with TRBD1. The germline CDR1 and CDR2 sequences are MNHEY and SVGAGI. Losses at the gene ends were 7 bases for V and 7 bases for J; bases not matched to a gene: 5. CDR3 length equals 14 residues. As DNA, the CDR3 is TGTGCCAGCACCCAGGACAGGGGGCTTGAAAAACTGTTTTTT. This gives the protein CASTQDRGLEKLFF.

CDR3 amino acids: CASRKVGVKDGYTF. CDR3 nucleotides: TGTGCCAGCAGGAAGGTGGGAGTAAAGGATGGCTACACCTTC. The chain couples TRBV11-2 to TRBJ1-2; D ambiguous. This CDR3 comprises 14 residues. The germline gives CDR1 SGHAT, CDR2 FQNNGV. Trimming removed 6 bases at V and 6 bases at J, with 17 bases between.

A word on this clone: This specimen includes other DNA sequences encoding the same CDR3. This sequence joins TRBV21-1 and TRBJ2-7; the DNA was not used to check the table's D call, TRBD1. TRBV21-1 has pseudogene status. The CDR3 has 14 amino acids. The chain's CDR3 is CASSNRDRGYEQYF. CDR3 coding DNA: TGTGCCAGCAGCAATAGGGACAGGGGCTACGAGCAGTACTTC.

This chain uses TRBV29-1 with TRBJ2-3, with a tentative D call TRBD1 (6 bases). Trimming took 4 bases from V and 2 from J, leaving 25 bases between them. CDR1 is SQVTM and CDR2 is ANQGSEA in the germline V gene. The CDR3 extends over 18 amino acids. The CDR3 spells CSVGVLGGWEFATDTQYF. CDR3 nucleotide sequence: TGCAGCGTTGGCGTTTTAGGGGGTTGGGAGTTTGCCACAGATACGCAGTATTTT.

V gene TRBV29-1 combines with J gene TRBJ1-2; a weak D match, TRBD1 (6 bases). Germline lookup yields CDR1 SQVTM and CDR2 ANQGSEA. Trimming removed 5 bases at V and 8 bases at J, with 18 bases between. This CDR3 contains 13 residues. DNA for the CDR3: TGCAGCGTTCATGACAGGACCTATGAAGGCTACACCTTC. Translation gives CSVHDRTYEGYTF.

Concerning this clone itself: At one boundary the junction diverges from the germline segment, which might be a read error. The gene calls are TRBV10-3 and TRBJ1-1; D gene unclear. The germline gives CDR1 ENHRY, CDR2 SYGVKD. The CDR3 is made up of 15 amino acids. CDR3 sequence reads: CASSYIRIGNTEAFF. The CDR3 DNA follows: TGTGCCAGCAGTTACATTAGGATTGGGAACACTGAAGCTTTCTTT.

Worth noting for this clone: The sample carries other DNA sequences with the same CDR3. This chain uses TRBV19 with TRBJ1-2, with TRBD1 matching 7 bases. The trim removed 5 bases at V and 2 bases at J, leaving 2 bases unmatched. This CDR3 is 13 amino acids long. Germline loops: CDR1 LNHDA, CDR2 SQIVND (reference sequence). This CDR3 reads CASSFRGNYGYTF. The CDR3, as DNA: TGTGCCAGTAGTTTCAGGGGGAACTATGGCTACACCTTC.

The rearrangement links TRBV10-1 to TRBJ2-2; 15 nucleotides align to TRBD2. The CDR3 has 15 residues. Germline CDR1 and CDR2: WNHNN and SYGVQD (reference sequence). V lost 6 bases and J lost 4; bases outside the gene matches: 0. CDR3 nucleotide sequence: TGCGCCAGCAGGGGACTAGCGGGAGGCACCGGGGAGCTGTTTTTT. Its protein is CASRGLAGGTGELFF.

The rearrangement links TRBV7-2 to TRBJ2-2, with TRBD1 matching over 8 bases. CDR1 is SGHTA, CDR2 FQGNSA, per germline. The CDR3 runs to 14 residues. Germline trimming cut 3 bases from V and 8 bases from J; bases unmatched to any gene: 5. The CDR3 bases are TGTGCCAGCAGCTTGAACAGGGGGTCTGGGGAGCTGTTTTTT. This encodes CASSLNRGSGELFF. The whole variable domain, filled in from reference TRBV7-2 and TRBJ2-2, reads GAGVSQSPSNKVTEKGKDVELRCDPISGHTALYWYRQSLGQGLEFLIYFQGNSAPDKSGLPSDRFSAERTGGSVSTLTIQRTQQEDSAVYLCASSLNRGSGELFFGEGSRLTVL.